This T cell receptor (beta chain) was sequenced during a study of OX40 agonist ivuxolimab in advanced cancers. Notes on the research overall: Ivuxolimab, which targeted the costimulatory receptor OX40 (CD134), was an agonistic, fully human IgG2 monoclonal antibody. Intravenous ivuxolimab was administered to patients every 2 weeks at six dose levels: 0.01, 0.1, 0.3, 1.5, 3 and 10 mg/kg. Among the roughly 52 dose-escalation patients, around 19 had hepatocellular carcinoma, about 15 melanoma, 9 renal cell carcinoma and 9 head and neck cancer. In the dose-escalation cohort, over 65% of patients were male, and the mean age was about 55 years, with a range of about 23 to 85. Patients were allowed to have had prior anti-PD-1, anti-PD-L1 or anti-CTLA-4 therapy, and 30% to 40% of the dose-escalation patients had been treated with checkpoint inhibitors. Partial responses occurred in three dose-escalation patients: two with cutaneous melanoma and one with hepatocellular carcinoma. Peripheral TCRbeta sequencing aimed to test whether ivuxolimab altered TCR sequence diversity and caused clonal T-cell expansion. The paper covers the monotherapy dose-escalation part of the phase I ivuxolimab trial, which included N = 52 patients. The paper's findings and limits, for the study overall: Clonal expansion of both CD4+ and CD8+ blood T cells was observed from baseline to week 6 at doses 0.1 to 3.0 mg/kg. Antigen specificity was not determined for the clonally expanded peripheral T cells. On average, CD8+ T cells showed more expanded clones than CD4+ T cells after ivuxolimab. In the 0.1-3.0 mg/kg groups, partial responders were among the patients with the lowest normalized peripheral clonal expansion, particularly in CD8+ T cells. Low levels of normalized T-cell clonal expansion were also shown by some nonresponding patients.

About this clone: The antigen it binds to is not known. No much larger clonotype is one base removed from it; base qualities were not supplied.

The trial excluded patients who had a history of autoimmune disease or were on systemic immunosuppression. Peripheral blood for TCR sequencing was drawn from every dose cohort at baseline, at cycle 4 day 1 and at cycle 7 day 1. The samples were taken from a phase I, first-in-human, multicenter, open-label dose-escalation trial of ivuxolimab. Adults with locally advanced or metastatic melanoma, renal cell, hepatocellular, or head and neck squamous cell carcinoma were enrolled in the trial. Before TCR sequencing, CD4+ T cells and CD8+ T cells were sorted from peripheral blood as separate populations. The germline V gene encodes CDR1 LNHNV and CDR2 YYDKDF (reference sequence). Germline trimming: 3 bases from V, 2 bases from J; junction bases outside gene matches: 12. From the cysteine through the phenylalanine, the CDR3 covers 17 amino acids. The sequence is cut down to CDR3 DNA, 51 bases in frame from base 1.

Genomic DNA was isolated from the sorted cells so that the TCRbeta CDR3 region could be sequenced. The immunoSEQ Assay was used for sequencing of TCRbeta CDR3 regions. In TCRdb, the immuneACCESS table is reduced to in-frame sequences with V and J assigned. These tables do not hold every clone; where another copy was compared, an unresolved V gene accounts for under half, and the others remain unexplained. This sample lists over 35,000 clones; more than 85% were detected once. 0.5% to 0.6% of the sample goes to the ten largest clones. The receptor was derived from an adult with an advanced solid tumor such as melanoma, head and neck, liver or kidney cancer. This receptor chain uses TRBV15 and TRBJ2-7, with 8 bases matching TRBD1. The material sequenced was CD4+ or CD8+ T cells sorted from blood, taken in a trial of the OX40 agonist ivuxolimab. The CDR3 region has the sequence CATSRYRLGQVTYEQYF. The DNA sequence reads TGTGCCACCAGCAGGTACCGACTGGGACAGGTGACCTACGAGCAGTACTTC.